A single sample is the source of the 27 T cell receptor beta chains below, sequenced in a study of regulatory T cells in long-lasting Graves disease. Investigators prepared the TCR beta libraries by applying iRepertoire HTBI primers and Arm-PCR of CDR3 regions. From the multiplex PCR reads, TCRdb called clonotypes with MiXCR, one entry per CDR3 protein. The sample holds 400,000 to 550,000 distinct CDR3 sequences; more than 12% are singletons and the top ten take around 17%. This sample's time point: newly diagnosed GD, antithyroid drugs for less than 3 months. Generation of the TCR library employed RNA extracted from PBMCs. These same data were also listed under a study on T cells in Graves' hyperthyroidism and ophthalmopathy.

Here the sequenced sample was peripheral blood mononuclear cells (PBMCs), taken at new diagnosis, from a patient treated with antithyroid drugs. These receptors all come from a woman in her 30s with Graves disease.

The sample holds many counts of this clonotype. This chain uses TRBV20-1 with TRBJ2-1; weak D call: TRBD1 (6 bases). There are 13 residues in the CDR3. Trimming stripped 6 bases from V and 6 bases from J, with 15 bases between. Germline CDR1 is DFQATT and CDR2 is SNEGSKA (reference sequence). CDR3 region: CSARGPTLNEQFF. CDR3 nucleotides: TGCAGTGCCAGGGGACCAACCCTCAATGAGCAGTTCTTC.

This clonotype occurred many times. The rearrangement joins TRBV20-1 to TRBJ2-1, with D possibly being TRBD2 (6 bases). The CDR3 has 17 amino acids. The V and J ends lost 6 bases and 4 bases respectively, with 25 bases between them. Germline V gene lookup returns CDR1 DFQATT and CDR2 SNEGSKA (reference sequence). The CDR3 DNA reads as TGCAGTGCCCGAGGGGTTAGCGGCGACCTTTCGTACAATGAGCAGTTCTTC. This gives the protein CSARGVSGDLSYNEQFF.

This clonotype appeared a few times. Being one base from a much bigger clone, this may be a read error. In this CDR3 the conserved last residue, phenylalanine or tryptophan, is missing, so a read error is likely. V and J are TRBV28 and TRBJ2-7, with 12 bases matching TRBD1. V lost 6 bases to trimming and J lost 0 bases; unmatched junction nucleotides: 3. The CDR3 is made up of 15 amino acids. The germline V gene encodes CDR1 MDHEN and CDR2 SYDVKM. As DNA, the CDR3 is TGTGCCAGCAGGAAGGGACAGGGGGCCTCCTACGAGCAGTACCTC. Its translation is CASRKGQGASYEQYL.

There are a few counts of this clonotype. At one of its ends the junction is not consistent with the germline gene, which may arise from a read error. The rearrangement links TRBV6-1 to TRBJ1-1, with TRBD1 as a possible D gene (6 bases). The CDR3 runs to 15 residues. Germline V gene sequence: CDR1 MNHNS, CDR2 SASEGT. CDR3 sequence reads: CASILGQTTNTEALF. CDR3 DNA: TGTGCCAGCATTCTCGGACAGACTACTAACACTGAAGCTCTCTTT.

At least ten counts were recorded for this clonotype. This chain links TRBV9 with TRBJ1-1; 7 bases are shared with TRBD1. V lost 0 bases to trimming and J lost 2 bases; unmatched junction nucleotides: 7. Germline V gene lookup returns CDR1 SGDLS and CDR2 YYNGEE. The CDR3 has 16 residues. CDR3 loop: CASSVGDSMRNTEAFF. In DNA, the CDR3 is TGTGCCAGCAGCGTAGGGGACAGTATGAGAAACACTGAAGCTTTCTTT.

This clonotype was observed at least ten times. The chain couples TRBV24-1 to TRBJ2-5, with D perhaps TRBD2 (5 bases). Per germline, CDR1 KGHDR and CDR2 SFDVKD. The V end was cut by 5 bases, the J end by 5 bases, with 23 bases between. CDR3 length: 17 residues. CDR3 nucleotide sequence: TGTGCCACCAGTGGACTACAGAGCCGGGTCGACGGGGAGACCCAGTACTTC. This translates into CATSGLQSRVDGETQYF.

This clonotype showed up just a few times. The chain links TRBV20-1 to TRBJ1-2; tentative D call: TRBD1 (5 bases). Germline loops: CDR1 DFQATT, CDR2 SNEGSKA (reference sequence). Trimming cost V 3 bases and J 4 bases, with 21 bases left between them. The CDR3 contains 16 residues. DNA for the CDR3: TGCAGTGCTAGCGCCTTCTTCGACAGCCCAATCTATGGCTACACCTTC. Translating it yields CSASAFFDSPIYGYTF.

This clonotype was recorded a few times. The chain joins TRBV7-9 to TRBJ2-1, with 10 bases that match TRBD2. The CDR3 consists of 13 residues. Germline loops: CDR1 SEHNR, CDR2 FQNEAQ (reference sequence). J gave up 15 bases and V 5 bases, and 10 bases lay outside the gene matches. The CDR3 DNA is TGTGCCAGCAGCCCTCTAGAGCGGGAGGGCCTGTTCTTC. It encodes CASSPLEREGLFF.

This chain joins TRBV12-5 and TRBJ2-3; 9 bases map to TRBD1. The CDR3 contains 22 residues. J was trimmed by 2 bases and V by 6 bases; bases with no gene match: 27. Per the germline V gene, CDR1 is LGHNT and CDR2 is FRNRAP. The CDR3 region is CASGFTYKSRDRVRVPTDTQYF. The CDR3 DNA is TGTGCTAGTGGGTTCACGTATAAGTCCCGGGACAGGGTTCGGGTCCCCACAGATACGCAGTATTTT.

This clonotype was seen repeatedly, ten times or more. The chain uses TRBV30 and TRBJ1-1; 7 bases are a match to TRBD1. The CDR3 has 12 amino acids. Trimming removed 5 bases from V and 11 bases from J; junction bases left unmatched: 11. Germline CDR1 reads GTSNPN; CDR2 reads SVGIG (reference sequence). DNA of the CDR3: TGTGCCTGGCACAACATAGGGGGCGCGGCTTTCTTT. This translates into CAWHNIGGAAFF.

As for this clonotype: Possible read error: a much larger clone is one base away. The rearrangement links TRBV28 to TRBJ2-2; 7 nucleotides match TRBD1. The CDR3 is made up of 15 amino acids. CDR1 MDHEN and CDR2 SYDVKM come from the germline V gene. As DNA, the CDR3 is TGTGCCAGCAGTCGACAGGGTTCGGACACCGGGGAGCTGCTTTTT. Protein sequence: CASSRQGSDTGELLF.

The sample holds many counts of this clonotype. The genes are TRBV2 and TRBJ1-1, with D hard to call. Germline CDR1 is SNHLY and CDR2 is FYNNEI. The CDR3 covers 15 residues. The CDR3 is CATNGRQVKNTEAFF. CDR3 in DNA: TGTGCTACGAACGGCAGGCAGGTGAAGAACACTGAAGCTTTCTTT.

This clonotype was detected a few times. The chain carries TRBV11-2 and TRBJ2-1; TRBD1 is a possible D gene (6 bases). The CDR3 extends over 12 amino acids. Germline V gene data show CDR1 as SGHAT and CDR2 as FQNNGV. V lost 7 bases to trimming and J lost 8 bases, with 12 bases between them. The CDR3 DNA reads as TGTGCCAGCAAAAAAACAGGGCATGAGCAGTTCTTC. As protein: CASKKTGHEQFF.

This clonotype was observed at least ten times. The chain couples TRBV20-1 to TRBJ1-5; tentatively, D is TRBD1 (6 bases). The CDR3 extends over 17 amino acids. With 1 base removed from V and 7 bases from J, the gap between germline ends came to 23 bases. Germline V lookup: CDR1 DFQATT, CDR2 SNEGSKA (reference sequence). The CDR3 coding sequence is TGCAGTGCTAGAGTCCGAGACCCCCGGGGGCTTGAACAGCCCCAGCATTTT. Encoded protein: CSARVRDPRGLEQPQHF.

This clonotype was recorded a few times. The chain recombines TRBV29-1 with TRBJ1-2; TRBD1 matches 7 bases. CDR1 SQVTM and CDR2 ANQGSEA come from the germline V gene. The CDR3 has 17 residues. J lost 2 bases, V lost 4 bases, and 16 bases had no gene match. This CDR3 is CSVASPGGLSRNYGYTF. CDR3 sequence (DNA): TGCAGCGTTGCGTCTCCAGGGGGGCTTTCGCGAAACTATGGCTACACCTTC.

This clonotype was seen many times. The rearrangement joins TRBV5-1 to TRBJ1-1; D not certain. The germline V and J ends were trimmed by 5 bases and 1 base, with 12 bases remaining between them. The CDR3 sequence is 14 residues long. The germline CDR1 and CDR2 sequences are SGHRS and YFSETQ. CDR3 coding DNA: TGCGCCAGCAGAGAAACACAGAGGAACACTGAAGCTTTCTTT. Translated, it gives CASRETQRNTEAFF.

This clonotype was seen a handful of times. The rearrangement joins TRBV10-1 to TRBJ2-3; perhaps TRBD1 as D (6 bases). The V end lost 2 bases, the J end lost 8 bases, and 11 bases lay between the germline ends. CDR3 length: 13 residues. The germline V gene encodes CDR1 WNHNN and CDR2 SYGVQD (reference sequence). The CDR3 coding sequence is TGCGCCAGCAGTGAGACAGGGCGAGTTACGCAGTATTTT. It translates to CASSETGRVTQYF.

This clonotype was observed many times. The chain has TRBV14 and TRBJ2-1, with 12 bases that match TRBD2. Losses at the gene ends were 2 bases for V and 7 bases for J; bases not matched to a gene: 18. Germline V gene data show CDR1 as SGHDN and CDR2 as FVKESK. The CDR3 runs 20 residues. The CDR3 nucleotides are TGTGCCAGCAGCCAAAGTCTTCCTCTAGCGGGAGGGCCGCTGAGAAATGAGCAGTTCTTC. Translating it yields CASSQSLPLAGGPLRNEQFF.

Of note for this clonotype: Since a much larger clone is just one base distant, this may be a read error. V is TRBV7-3 and J is TRBJ2-1, with 14 bases matching TRBD2. CDR1 and CDR2 from the germline V gene are SGHTA and FQGTGA. The CDR3 extends over 16 amino acids. The CDR3 DNA reads TGTGCCGGCAGCTTAAATTCGGGGACTAGCGGGAGAGGGCAGTTCTTC. It translates to CAGSLNSGTSGRGQFF.

The V gene is TRBV10-2, the J gene TRBJ2-1; D gene uncertain. CDR3 length equals 12 residues. V lost 2 bases and J 11 bases, leaving 10 bases between the germline ends. Germline V CDR1 and CDR2: WSHSY, SAAADI. CDR3 DNA sequence: TGCGCCAGCAGTGAGAGACTGGGCAAGCAGTTCTTC. Residues: CASSERLGKQFF.

J is TRBJ2-2 and V is TRBV5-4; D gene ambiguous. V was trimmed by 6 bases and J by 6 bases, leaving 6 bases between them. Looked up from germline, CDR1 is SGHNT and CDR2 is YYREEE (reference sequence). CDR3 size: 11 residues. The DNA of the CDR3 is TGTGCCAGCACCTCAGCCGGGGAGCTGTTTTTT. It translates to CASTSAGELFF.

This clonotype was picked up many times. The rearrangement uses TRBV20-1 and TRBJ2-7, with 12 bases aligning to TRBD2. The CDR3 extends over 14 amino acids. Looked up from germline, CDR1 is DFQATT and CDR2 is SNEGSKA (reference sequence). After removal of 6 bases from V and 3 bases from J, the junction contained 6 bases not matched to a gene. The CDR3 coding sequence is TGCAGTGCCGATGGACTAGCGGGAAGCTACGAGCAGTACTTC. Translation gives CSADGLAGSYEQYF.

This clonotype was seen only a few times. The gene calls are TRBV11-2 and TRBJ1-3, with unresolved D. Per germline, CDR1 SGHAT and CDR2 FQNNGV. With 1 base removed from V and 4 bases from J, the gap between germline ends came to 5 bases. The CDR3 runs to 13 residues. CDR3 DNA sequence: TGTGCCAGCAGCTTAGCGAGAGGAAACACCATATATTTT. Translating gives CASSLARGNTIYF.

The chain combines TRBV18 with TRBJ1-6; perhaps TRBD1 as D (6 bases). V lost 2 bases and J lost 4, with 15 bases in between. This CDR3 region has 17 residues. The V gene's germline CDR1 is KGHSH and CDR2 LQKENI. The CDR3 DNA follows: TGTGCCAGCTCACCAAGAGGCCAGGGGACTTATAATTCACCCCTCCACTTT. Translation gives CASSPRGQGTYNSPLHF.

V usage is TRBV24-1 and J usage is TRBJ1-2, with D unclear. In germline, CDR1 is KGHDR, CDR2 SFDVKD. CDR3 length equals 12 residues. The germline V and J ends were trimmed by 3 bases and 7 bases, with 8 bases remaining between them. As DNA, the CDR3 is TGTGCCACCAGTGATGGTGAGTTTGGCTACACCTTC. It is translated as CATSDGEFGYTF.

This clonotype was seen more than once but under ten times. A read error may account for a junction end that differs from germline. This chain uses TRBV7-9 with TRBJ1-2; no reliable D call. Germline CDR1 reads SEHNR; CDR2 reads FQNEAQ (reference sequence). The CDR3 is made up of 14 amino acids. The CDR3 DNA reads TGTGTCAGCAGCTTAGATGGTTTAGGGTATGGCTACACCTTC. It encodes CVSSLDGLGYGYTF.

As for this clonotype: A much larger clone lies one base from this, so it may be a read error. The J gene is TRBJ2-7, the V gene TRBV28, with a possible D match to TRBD1 (6 bases). This CDR3 contains 16 residues. CDR1 and CDR2 from the germline V gene are MDHEN and SYDVKM. CDR3 nucleotides: TGTGCCAGCAGTGGAATAGTTATAGGGGGTTACTACGAGCAGTGCTTC. It yields the protein CASSGIVIGGYYEQCF.